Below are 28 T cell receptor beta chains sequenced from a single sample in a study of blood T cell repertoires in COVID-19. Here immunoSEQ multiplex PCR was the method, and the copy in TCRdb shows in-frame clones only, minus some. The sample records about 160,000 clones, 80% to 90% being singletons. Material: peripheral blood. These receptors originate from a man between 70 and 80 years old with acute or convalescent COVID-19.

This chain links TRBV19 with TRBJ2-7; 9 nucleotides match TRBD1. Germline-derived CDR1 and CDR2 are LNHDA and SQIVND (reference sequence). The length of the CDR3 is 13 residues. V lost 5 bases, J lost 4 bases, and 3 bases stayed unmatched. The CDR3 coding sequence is TGTGCCAGTAGTGGGACAGGGTCGTACGAGCAGTACTTC. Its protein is CASSGTGSYEQYF. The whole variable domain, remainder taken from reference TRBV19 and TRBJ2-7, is DGGITQSPKYLFRKEGQNVTLSCEQNLNHDAMYWYRQDPGQGLRLIYYSQIVNDFQKGDIAEGYSVSREKKESFPLTVTSAQKNPTAFYLCASSGTGSYEQYFGPGTRLTVT.

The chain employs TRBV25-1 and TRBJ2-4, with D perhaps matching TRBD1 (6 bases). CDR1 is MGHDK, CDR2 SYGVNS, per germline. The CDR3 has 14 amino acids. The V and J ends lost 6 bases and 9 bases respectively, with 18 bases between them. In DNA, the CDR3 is TGTGCCAGCAGGGATACAGGGATGTGGGCCATTCAGTACTTC. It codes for CASRDTGMWAIQYF.

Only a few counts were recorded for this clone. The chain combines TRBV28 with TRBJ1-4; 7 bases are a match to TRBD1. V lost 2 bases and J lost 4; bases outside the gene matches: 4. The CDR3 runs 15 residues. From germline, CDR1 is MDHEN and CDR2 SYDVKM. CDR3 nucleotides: TGTGCCAGCAGTTTAATGACAGGGCTTAATGAAAAACTGTTTTTT. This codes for CASSLMTGLNEKLFF.

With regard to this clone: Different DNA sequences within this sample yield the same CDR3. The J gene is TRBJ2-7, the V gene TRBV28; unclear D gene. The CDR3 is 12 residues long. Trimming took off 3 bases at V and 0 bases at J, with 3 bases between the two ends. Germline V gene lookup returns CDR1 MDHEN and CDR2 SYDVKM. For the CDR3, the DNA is TGTGCCAGCAGTTTCAGCTCCTACGAGCAGTACTTC. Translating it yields CASSFSSYEQYF.

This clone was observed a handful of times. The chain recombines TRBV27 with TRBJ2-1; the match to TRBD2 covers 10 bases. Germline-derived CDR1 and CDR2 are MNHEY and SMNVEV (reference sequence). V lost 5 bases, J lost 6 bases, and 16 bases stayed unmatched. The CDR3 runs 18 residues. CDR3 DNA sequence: TGTGCCAGCAGTCTATTACCCCTGACTAGCGGGCTTGGCAATGAGCAGTTCTTC. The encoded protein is CASSLLPLTSGLGNEQFF.

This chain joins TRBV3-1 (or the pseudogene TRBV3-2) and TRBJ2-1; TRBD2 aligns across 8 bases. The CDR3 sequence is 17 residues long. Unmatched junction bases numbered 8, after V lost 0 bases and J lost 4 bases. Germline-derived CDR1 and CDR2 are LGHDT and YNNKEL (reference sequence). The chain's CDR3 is CASSQDARLATYNEQFF. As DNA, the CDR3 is TGTGCCAGCAGCCAAGATGCAAGACTAGCGACTTACAATGAGCAGTTCTTC.

The CDR3 spells CASSLQASGLSYNEQFF. The CDR3 coding sequence is TGTGCCAGCAGCCTCCAAGCTAGCGGTCTTTCCTACAATGAGCAGTTCTTC. This chain links TRBV7-8 with TRBJ2-1; 7 nucleotides match TRBD2. Germline CDR1 and CDR2: SGHVS and FQNEAQ. The CDR3 has 17 amino acids. The ends lost 5 bases at V and 1 base at J; junction bases unmatched: 11.

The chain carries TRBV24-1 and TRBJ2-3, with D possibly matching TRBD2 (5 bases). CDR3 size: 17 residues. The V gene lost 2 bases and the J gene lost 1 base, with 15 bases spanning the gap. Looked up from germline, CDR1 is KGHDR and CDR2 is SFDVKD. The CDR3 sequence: CATSDSSGLRGTDTQYF. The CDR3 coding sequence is TGTGCCACCAGTGATTCATCCGGCCTGAGGGGCACAGATACGCAGTATTTT.

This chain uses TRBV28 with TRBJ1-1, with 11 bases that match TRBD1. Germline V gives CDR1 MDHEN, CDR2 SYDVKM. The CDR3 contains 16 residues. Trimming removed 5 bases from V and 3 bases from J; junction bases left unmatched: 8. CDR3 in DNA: TGTGCCAGCAGTGTCACAGGACAGGGGGCGGACACTGAAGCTTTCTTT. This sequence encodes CASSVTGQGADTEAFF. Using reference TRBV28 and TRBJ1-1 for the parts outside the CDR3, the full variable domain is DVKVTQSSRYLVKRTGEKVFLECVQDMDHENMFWYRQDPGLGLRLIYFSYDVKMKEKGDIPEGYSVSREKKERFSLILESASTNQTSMYLCASSVTGQGADTEAFFGQGTRLTVV.

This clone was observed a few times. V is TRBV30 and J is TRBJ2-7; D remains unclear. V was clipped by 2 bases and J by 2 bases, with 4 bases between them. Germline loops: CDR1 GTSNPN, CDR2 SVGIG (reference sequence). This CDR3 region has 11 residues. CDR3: CAWSLAYEQYF. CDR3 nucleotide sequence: TGTGCCTGGAGTTTAGCCTACGAGCAGTACTTC.

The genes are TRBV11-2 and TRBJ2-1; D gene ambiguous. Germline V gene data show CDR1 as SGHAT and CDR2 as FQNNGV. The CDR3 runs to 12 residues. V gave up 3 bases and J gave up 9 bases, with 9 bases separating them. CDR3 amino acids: CASSFWPGEQFF. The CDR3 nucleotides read TGTGCCAGCAGCTTTTGGCCAGGTGAGCAGTTCTTC.

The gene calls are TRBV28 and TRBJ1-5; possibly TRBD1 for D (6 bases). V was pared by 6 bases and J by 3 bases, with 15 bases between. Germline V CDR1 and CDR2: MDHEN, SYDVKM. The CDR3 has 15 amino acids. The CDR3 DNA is TGTGCCAGCAGGCCTTCGGACAGAACCAATCAGCCCCAGCATTTT. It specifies CASRPSDRTNQPQHF. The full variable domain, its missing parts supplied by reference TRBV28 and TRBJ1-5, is DVKVTQSSRYLVKRTGEKVFLECVQDMDHENMFWYRQDPGLGLRLIYFSYDVKMKEKGDIPEGYSVSREKKERFSLILESASTNQTSMYLCASRPSDRTNQPQHFGDGTRLSIL.

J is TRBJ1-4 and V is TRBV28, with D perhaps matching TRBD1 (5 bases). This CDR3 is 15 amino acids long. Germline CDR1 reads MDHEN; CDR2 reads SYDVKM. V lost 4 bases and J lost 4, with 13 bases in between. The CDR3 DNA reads TGTGCCAGCAGTTCGTCGTCAGGGCTTAATGAAAAACTGTTTTTT. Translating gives CASSSSSGLNEKLFF.

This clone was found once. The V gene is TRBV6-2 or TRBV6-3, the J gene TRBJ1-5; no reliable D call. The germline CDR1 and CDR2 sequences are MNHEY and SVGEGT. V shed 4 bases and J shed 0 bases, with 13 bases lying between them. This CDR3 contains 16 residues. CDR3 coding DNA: TGTGCCAGCAGTTGGGGTGGTGCGGGTAGCAATCAGCCCCAGCATTTT. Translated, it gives CASSWGGAGSNQPQHF.

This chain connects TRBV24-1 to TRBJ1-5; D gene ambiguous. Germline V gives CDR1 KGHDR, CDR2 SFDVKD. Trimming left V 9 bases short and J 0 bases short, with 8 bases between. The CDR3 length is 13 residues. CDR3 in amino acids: CATRGDSNQPQHF. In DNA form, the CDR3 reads TGTGCCACCCGCGGAGATAGCAATCAGCCCCAGCATTTT.

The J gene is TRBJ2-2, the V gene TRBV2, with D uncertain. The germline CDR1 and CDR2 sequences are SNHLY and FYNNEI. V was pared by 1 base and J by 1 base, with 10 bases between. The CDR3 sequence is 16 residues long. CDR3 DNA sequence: TGTGCCAGCAGTGAAGGCCCCGACAAGAACACCGGGGAGCTGTTTTTT. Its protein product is CASSEGPDKNTGELFF.

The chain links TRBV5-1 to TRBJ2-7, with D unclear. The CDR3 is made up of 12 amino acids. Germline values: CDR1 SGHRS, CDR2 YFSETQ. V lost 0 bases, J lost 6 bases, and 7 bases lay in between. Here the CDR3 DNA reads TGCGCCAGCAGCTTGGGGGCCCGCGAGCAGTACTTC. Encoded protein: CASSLGAREQYF.

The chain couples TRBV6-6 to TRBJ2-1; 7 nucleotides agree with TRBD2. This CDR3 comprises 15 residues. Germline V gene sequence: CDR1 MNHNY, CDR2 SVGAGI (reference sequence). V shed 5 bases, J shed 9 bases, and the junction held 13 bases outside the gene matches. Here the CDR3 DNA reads TGTGCCAGCAGTATCGCGGGAGAAAGTCGAGGTGAGCAGTTCTTC. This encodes CASSIAGESRGEQFF.

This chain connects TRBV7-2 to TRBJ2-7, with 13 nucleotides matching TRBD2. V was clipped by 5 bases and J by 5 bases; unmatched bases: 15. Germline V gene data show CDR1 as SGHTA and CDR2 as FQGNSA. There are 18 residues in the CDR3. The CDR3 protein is CASSLWTSGRPTEHEQYF. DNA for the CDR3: TGTGCCAGCAGCCTTTGGACTAGCGGGAGACCGACGGAGCACGAGCAGTACTTC.

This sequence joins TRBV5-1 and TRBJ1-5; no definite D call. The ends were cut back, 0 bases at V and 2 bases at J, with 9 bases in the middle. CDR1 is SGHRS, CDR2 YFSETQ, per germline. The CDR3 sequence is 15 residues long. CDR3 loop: CASSLGQEGNQPQHF. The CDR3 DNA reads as TGCGCCAGCAGCTTGGGGCAGGAGGGCAATCAGCCCCAGCATTTT.

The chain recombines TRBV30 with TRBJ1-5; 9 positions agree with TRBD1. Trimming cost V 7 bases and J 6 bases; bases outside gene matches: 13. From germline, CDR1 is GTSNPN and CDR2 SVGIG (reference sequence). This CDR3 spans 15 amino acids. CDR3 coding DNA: TGTGCCTTACAGGGGGCTATAGACGGGAGTCAGCCCCAGCATTTT. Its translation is CALQGAIDGSQPQHF.

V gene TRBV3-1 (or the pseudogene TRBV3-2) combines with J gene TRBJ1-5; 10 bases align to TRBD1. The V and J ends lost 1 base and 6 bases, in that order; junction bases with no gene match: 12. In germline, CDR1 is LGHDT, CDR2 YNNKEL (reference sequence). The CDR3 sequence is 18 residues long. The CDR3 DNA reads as TGTGCCAGCAGCCAAGTTCCCTCTGGACAGGGGGTTTTTCAGCCCCAGCATTTT. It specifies CASSQVPSGQGVFQPQHF.

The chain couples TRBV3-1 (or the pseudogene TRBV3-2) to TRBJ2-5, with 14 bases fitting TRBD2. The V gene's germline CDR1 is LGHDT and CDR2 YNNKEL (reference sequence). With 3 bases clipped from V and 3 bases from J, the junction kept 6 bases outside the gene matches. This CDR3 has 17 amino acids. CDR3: CASSQPGGLAGEETQYF. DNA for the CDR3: TGTGCCAGCAGCCAGCCAGGGGGACTAGCGGGAGAAGAGACCCAGTACTTC.

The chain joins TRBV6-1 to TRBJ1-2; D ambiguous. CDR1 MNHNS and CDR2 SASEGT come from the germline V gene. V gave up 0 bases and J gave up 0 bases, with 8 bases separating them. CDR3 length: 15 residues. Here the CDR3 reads CASSEASVPNYGYTF. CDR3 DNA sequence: TGTGCCAGCAGTGAAGCTAGCGTCCCTAACTATGGCTACACCTTC.

The CDR3 DNA reads TGTGCCTGGAGTGTAACCCCAGGGGTTACTGAAGCTTTCTTT. Encoded protein: CAWSVTPGVTEAFF. This chain links TRBV30 with TRBJ1-1; perhaps TRBD1 as D (6 bases). V shed 0 bases and J shed 5 bases, with 13 bases lying between them. Germline V lookup: CDR1 GTSNPN, CDR2 SVGIG (reference sequence). CDR3 length equals 14 residues.

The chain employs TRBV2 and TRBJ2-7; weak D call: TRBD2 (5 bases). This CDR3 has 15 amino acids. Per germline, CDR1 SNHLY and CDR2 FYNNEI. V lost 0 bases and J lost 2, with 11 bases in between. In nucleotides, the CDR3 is TGTGCCAGCAGTGAAGCGCTTGTAGCGACCTACGAGCAGTACTTC. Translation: CASSEALVATYEQYF.

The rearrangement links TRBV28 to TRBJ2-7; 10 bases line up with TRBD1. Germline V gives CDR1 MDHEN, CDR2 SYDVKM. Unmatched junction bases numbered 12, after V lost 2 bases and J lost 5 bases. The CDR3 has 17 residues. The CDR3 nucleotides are TGTGCCAGCAGTTTACGCCTCCGGGACAGGGGCACCCACGAGCAGTACTTC. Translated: CASSLRLRDRGTHEQYF.

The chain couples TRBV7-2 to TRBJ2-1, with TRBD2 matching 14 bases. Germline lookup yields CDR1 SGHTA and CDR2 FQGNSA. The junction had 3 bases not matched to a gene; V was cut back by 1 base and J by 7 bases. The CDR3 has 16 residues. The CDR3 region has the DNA TGTGCCAGCAGCTTAGAGGGGACTAGCGGGAGTAATGAGCAGTTCTTC. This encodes CASSLEGTSGSNEQFF. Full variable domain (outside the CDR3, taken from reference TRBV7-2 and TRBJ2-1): GAGVSQSPSNKVTEKGKDVELRCDPISGHTALYWYRQSLGQGLEFLIYFQGNSAPDKSGLPSDRFSAERTGGSVSTLTIQRTQQEDSAVYLCASSLEGTSGSNEQFFGPGTRLTVL.